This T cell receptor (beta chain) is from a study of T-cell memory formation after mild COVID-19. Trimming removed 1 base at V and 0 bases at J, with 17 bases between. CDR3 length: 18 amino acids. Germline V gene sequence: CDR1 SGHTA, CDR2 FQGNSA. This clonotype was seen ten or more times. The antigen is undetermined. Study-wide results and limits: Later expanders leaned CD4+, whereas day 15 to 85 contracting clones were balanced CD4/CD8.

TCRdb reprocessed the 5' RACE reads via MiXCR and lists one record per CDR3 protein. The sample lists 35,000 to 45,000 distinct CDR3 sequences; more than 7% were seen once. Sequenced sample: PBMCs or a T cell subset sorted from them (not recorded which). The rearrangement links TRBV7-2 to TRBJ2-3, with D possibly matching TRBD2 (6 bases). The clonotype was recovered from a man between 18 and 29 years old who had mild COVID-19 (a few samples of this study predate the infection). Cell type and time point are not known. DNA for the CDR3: TGTGCCAGCAGCTTAGTAGGTAGGGGACTCGAAAGCACAGATACGCAGTATTTT. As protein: CASSLVGRGLESTDTQYF.